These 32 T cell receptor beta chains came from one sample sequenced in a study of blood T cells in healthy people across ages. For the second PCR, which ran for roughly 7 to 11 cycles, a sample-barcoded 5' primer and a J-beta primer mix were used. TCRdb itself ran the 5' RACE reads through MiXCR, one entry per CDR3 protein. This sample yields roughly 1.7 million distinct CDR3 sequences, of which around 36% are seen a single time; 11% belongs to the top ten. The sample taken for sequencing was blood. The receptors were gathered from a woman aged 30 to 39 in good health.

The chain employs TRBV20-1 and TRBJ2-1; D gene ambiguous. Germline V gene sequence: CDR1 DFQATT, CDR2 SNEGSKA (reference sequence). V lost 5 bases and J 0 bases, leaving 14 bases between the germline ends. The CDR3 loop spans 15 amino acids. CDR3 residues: CSARLFESSYNEQFF. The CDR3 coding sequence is TGCAGTGCTCGACTTTTTGAGAGCTCCTACAATGAGCAGTTCTTC.

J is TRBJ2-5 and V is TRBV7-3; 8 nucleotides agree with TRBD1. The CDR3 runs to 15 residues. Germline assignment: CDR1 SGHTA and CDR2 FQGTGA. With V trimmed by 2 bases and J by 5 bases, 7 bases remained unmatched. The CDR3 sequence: CASSLFGQGAETQYF. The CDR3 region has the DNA TGTGCCAGCAGCTTATTCGGGCAGGGGGCCGAGACCCAGTACTTC.

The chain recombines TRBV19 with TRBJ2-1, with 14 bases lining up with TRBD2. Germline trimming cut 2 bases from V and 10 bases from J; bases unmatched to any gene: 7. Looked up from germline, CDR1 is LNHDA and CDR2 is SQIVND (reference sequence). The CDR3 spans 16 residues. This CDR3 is CASSIPGLAGAQEQFF. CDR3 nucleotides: TGTGCCAGTAGTATACCGGGACTAGCGGGAGCTCAAGAGCAGTTCTTC. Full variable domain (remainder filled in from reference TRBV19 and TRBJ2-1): DGGITQSPKYLFRKEGQNVTLSCEQNLNHDAMYWYRQDPGQGLRLIYYSQIVNDFQKGDIAEGYSVSREKKESFPLTVTSAQKNPTAFYLCASSIPGLAGAQEQFFGPGTRLTVL.

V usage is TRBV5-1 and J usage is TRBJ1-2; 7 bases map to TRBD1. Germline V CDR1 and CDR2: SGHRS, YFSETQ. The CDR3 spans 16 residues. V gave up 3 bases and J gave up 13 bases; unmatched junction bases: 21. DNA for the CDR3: TGCGCCAGCAGCTCCGCGGGGGGACAGAAGAGTATTTTATCCACCTTC. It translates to CASSSAGGQKSILSTF.

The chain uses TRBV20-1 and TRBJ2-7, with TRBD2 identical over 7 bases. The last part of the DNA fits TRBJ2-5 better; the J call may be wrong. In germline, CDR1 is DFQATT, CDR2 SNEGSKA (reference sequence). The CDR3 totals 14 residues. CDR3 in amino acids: CSARDREGRKTQYF. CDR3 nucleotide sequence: TGCAGTGCTAGAGATAGGGAGGGGCGGAAGACCCAGTACTTC.

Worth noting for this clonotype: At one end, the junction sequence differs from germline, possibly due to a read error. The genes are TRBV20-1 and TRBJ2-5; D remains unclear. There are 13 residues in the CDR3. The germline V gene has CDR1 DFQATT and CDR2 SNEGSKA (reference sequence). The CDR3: CGALDTPKETQYF. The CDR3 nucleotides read TGCGGTGCTCTGGATACCCCCAAGGAGACCCAGTACTTC.

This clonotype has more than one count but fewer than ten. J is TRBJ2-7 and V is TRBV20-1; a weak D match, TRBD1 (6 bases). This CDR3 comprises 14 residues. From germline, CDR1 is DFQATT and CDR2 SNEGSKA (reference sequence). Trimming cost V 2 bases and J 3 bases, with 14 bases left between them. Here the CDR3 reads CSARPDRVLYEQYF. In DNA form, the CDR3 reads TGCAGTGCTAGACCGGACAGAGTTCTCTACGAGCAGTACTTC.

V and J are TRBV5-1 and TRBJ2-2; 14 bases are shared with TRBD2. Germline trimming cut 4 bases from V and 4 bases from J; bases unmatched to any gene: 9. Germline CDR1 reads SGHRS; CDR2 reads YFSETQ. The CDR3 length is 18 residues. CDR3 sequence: CASSPLTSGRAGTGELFF. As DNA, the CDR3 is TGCGCCAGCAGCCCTCTGACTAGCGGGAGGGCTGGCACCGGGGAGCTGTTTTTT.

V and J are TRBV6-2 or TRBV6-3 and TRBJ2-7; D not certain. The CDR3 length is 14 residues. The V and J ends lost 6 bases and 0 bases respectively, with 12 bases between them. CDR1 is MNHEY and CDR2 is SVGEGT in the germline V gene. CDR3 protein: CASRPFGPSYEQYF. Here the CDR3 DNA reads TGTGCCAGCAGACCCTTCGGTCCCTCCTACGAGCAGTACTTC.

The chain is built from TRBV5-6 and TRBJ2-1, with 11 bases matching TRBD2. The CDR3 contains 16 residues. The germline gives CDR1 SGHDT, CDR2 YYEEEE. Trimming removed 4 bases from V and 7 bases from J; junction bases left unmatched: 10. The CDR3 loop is CASSNPGTSGLNEQFF. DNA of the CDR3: TGTGCCAGCAGCAATCCCGGGACTAGCGGTCTTAATGAGCAGTTCTTC.

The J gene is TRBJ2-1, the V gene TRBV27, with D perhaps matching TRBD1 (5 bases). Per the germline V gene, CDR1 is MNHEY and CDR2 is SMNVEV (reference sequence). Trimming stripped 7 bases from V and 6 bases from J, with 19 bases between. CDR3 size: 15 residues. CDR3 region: CASTYIGSTGNEQFF. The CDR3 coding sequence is TGTGCCAGCACCTACATAGGGTCCACAGGCAATGAGCAGTTCTTC.

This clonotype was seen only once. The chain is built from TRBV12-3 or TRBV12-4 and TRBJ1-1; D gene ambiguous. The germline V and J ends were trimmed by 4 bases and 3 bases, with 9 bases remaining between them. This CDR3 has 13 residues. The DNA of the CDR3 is TGTGCCAGCAGTTCTTCTCTGGACACTGAAGCTTTCTTT. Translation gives CASSSSLDTEAFF.

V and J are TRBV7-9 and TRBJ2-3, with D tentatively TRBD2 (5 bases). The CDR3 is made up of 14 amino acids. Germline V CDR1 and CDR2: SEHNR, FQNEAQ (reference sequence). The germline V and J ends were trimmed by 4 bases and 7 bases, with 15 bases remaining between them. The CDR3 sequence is CASSSRSATNTQYF. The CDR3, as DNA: TGTGCCAGCAGCTCCCGGTCGGCGACTAATACGCAGTATTTT.

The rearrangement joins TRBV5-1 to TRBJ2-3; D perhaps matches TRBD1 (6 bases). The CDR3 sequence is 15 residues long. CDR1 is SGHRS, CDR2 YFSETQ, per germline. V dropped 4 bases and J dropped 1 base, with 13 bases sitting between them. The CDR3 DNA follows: TGCGCCAGCAGCAAGGGGGACCCTGGCACAGATACGCAGTATTTT. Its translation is CASSKGDPGTDTQYF.

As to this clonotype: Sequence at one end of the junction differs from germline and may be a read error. The CDR3 reads CGSSPGTVFPYEQYF. The CDR3 bases are TGTGGCAGCAGCCCCGGGACCGTTTTCCCCTACGAGCAGTACTTC. The V gene is TRBV6-2 or TRBV6-3, the J gene TRBJ2-7, with D perhaps assigned TRBD1 or TRBD2 (5 bases each). The germline V gene encodes CDR1 MNHEY and CDR2 SVGEGT. The CDR3 contains 15 residues.

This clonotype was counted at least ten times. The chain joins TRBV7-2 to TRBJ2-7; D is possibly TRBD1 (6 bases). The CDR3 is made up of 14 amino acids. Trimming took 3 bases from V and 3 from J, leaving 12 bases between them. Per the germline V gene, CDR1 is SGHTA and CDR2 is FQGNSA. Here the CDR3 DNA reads TGTGCCAGCAGCTTGGGCAGGGGTAACTACGAGCAGTACTTC. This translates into CASSLGRGNYEQYF.

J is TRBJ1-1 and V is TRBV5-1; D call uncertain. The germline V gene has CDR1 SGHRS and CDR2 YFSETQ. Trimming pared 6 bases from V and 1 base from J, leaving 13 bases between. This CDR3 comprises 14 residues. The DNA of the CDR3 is TGCGCCAGCACCCCGGCAGGAGGGAACACTGAAGCTTTCTTT. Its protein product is CASTPAGGNTEAFF.

The CDR3 loop is CSGIAGGSNQPQHF. CDR3 nucleotides: TGCAGTGGTATAGCGGGTGGTAGCAATCAGCCCCAGCATTTT. The J gene is TRBJ1-5, the V gene TRBV20-1; D is ambiguous. CDR3 length: 14 residues. V was trimmed by 7 bases and J by 0 bases, leaving 13 bases between them. Germline-derived CDR1 and CDR2 are DFQATT and SNEGSKA (reference sequence).

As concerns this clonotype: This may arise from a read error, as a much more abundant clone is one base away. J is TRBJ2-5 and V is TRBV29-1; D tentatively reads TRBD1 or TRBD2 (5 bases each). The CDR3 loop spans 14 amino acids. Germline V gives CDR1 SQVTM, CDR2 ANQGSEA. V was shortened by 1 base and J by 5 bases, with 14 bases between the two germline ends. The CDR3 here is CSVEGLPEGETQYF. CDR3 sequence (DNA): TGCAGCGTTGAAGGCCTGCCCGAGGGGGAGACCCAGTACTTC.

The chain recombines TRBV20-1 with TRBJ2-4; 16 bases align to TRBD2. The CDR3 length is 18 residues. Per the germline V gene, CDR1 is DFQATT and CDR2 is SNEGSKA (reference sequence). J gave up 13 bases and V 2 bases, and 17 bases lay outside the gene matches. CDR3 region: CSARPIPGLAGGPWEQYF. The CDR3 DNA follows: TGCAGTGCTAGACCCATCCCGGGACTAGCGGGAGGGCCGTGGGAGCAGTACTTC.

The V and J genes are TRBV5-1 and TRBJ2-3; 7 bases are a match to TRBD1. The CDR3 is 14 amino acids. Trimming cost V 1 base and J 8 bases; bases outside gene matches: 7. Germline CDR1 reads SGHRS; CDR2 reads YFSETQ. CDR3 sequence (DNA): TGCGCCAGCAGCTTGACGACAGGGACCAGTACGCAGTATTTT. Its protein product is CASSLTTGTSTQYF.

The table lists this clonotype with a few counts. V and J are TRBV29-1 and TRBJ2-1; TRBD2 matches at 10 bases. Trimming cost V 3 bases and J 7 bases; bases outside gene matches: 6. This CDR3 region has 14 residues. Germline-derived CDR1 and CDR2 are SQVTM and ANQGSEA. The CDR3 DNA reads TGCAGCGTTGAGGGGCTAGCGGGAGAAAATGAGCAGTTCTTC. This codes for CSVEGLAGENEQFF.

This CDR3 is CASVPGTLGTDTQYF. The CDR3 DNA sequence: TGTGCCAGCGTCCCAGGGACCTTAGGCACAGATACGCAGTATTTT. The chain employs TRBV28 and TRBJ2-3, with D possibly called TRBD1 or TRBD2 (5 bases each). The CDR3 runs to 15 residues. V was pared by 8 bases and J by 1 base, with 16 bases between. CDR1 and CDR2 (germline): MDHEN, SYDVKM.

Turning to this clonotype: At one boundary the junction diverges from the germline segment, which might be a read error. In DNA, the CDR3 is TGTGTCACCAGCAGAGATCGGTACGAGCAGTACTTC. Translated, it gives CVTSRDRYEQYF. V and J are TRBV15 and TRBJ2-7, with D unresolved. The CDR3 has 12 residues. The V gene's germline CDR1 is LNHNV and CDR2 YYDKDF (reference sequence).

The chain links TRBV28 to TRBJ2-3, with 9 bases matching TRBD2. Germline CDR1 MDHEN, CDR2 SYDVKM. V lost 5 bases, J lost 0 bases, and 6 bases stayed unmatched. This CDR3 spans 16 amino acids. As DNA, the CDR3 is TGTGCCAGCAGTCGCCGACTAGCGGAAAGCACAGATACGCAGTATTTT. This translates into CASSRRLAESTDTQYF.

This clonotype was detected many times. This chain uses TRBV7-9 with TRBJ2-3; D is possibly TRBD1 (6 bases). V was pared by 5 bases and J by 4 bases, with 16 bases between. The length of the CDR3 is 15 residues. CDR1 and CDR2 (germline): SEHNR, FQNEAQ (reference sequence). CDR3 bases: TGTGCCAGCAGCCTAGGACAGTCCGGGGCAGATACGCAGTATTTT. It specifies CASSLGQSGADTQYF.

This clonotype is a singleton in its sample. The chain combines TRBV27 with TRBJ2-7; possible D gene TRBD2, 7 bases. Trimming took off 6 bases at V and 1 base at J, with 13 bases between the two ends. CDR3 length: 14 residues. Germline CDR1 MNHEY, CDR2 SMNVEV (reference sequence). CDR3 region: CASRRAGASYEQYF. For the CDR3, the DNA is TGTGCCAGCAGGAGGGCGGGGGCTTCCTACGAGCAGTACTTC.

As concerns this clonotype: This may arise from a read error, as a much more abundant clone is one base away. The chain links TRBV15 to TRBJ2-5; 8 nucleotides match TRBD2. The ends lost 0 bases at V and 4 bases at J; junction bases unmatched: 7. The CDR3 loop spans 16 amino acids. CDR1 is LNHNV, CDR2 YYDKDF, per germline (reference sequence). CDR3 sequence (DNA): TGTGCCACCAGCAGAGAATCGGGGGGACTAGGAGAGACCCAGTACTTC. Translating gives CATSRESGGLGETQYF.

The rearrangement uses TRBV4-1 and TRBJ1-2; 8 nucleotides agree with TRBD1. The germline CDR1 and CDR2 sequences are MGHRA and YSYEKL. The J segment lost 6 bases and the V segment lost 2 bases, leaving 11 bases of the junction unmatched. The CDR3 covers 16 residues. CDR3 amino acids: CASSQNTGGGGHGYTF. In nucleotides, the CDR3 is TGCGCCAGCAGCCAAAATACAGGGGGAGGAGGCCATGGCTACACCTTC.

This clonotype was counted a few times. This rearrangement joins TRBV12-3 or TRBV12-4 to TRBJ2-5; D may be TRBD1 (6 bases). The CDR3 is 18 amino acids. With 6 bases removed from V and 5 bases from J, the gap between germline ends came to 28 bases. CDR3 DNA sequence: TGTGCCAGCAGCCTTTCCGACAGGTCACAAACCCGGCGGGAGACCCAGTACTTC. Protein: CASSLSDRSQTRRETQYF.

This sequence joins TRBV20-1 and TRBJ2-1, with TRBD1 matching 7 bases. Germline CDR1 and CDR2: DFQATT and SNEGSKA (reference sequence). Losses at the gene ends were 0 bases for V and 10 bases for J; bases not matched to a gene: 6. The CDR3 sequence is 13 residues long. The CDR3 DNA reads TGCAGTGCTAGAGATCGGTTAGGGGGCGAGCAGTTCTTC. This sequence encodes CSARDRLGGEQFF.

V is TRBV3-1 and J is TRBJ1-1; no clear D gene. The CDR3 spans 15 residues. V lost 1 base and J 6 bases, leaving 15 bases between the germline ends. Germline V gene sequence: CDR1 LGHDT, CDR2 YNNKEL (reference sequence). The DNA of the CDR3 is TGTGCCAGCAGCCAAGCGGCCCTTTCGTACCCTGAAGCTTTCTTT. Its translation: CASSQAALSYPEAFF.